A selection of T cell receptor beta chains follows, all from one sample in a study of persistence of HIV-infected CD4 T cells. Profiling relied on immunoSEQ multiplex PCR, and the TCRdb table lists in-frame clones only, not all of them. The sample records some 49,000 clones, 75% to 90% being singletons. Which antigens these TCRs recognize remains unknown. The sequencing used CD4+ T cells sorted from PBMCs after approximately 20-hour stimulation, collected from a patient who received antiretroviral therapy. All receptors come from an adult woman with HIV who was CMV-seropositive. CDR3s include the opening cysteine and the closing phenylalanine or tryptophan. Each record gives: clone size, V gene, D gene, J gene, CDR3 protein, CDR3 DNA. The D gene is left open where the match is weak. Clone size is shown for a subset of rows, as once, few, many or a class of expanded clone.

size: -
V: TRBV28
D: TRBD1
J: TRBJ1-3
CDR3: CASTTGVGAGNTIYF
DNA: TGTGCCAGCACCACAGGGGTTGGGGCCGGAAACACCATATATTTT

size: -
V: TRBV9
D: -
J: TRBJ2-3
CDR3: CASSVGSLSTDTQYF
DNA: TGTGCCAGCAGCGTAGGTAGTCTTAGCACAGATACGCAGTATTTT

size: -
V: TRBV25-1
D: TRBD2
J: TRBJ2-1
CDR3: CASSESTSGDSYNEQFF
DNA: TGTGCCAGCAGTGAATCGACTAGCGGGGACTCCTACAATGAGCAGTTCTTC

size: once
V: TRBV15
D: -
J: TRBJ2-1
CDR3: CATQGVLDEQFF
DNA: TGTGCCACCCAAGGCGTCCTCGATGAGCAGTTCTTC

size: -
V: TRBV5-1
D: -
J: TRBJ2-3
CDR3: CASSLGRGAGTDTQYF
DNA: TGCGCCAGCAGCTTGGGACGGGGGGCAGGGACAGATACGCAGTATTTT

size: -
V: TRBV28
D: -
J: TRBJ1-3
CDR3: CASSFHGGGSGNTIYF
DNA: TGTGCCAGCAGTTTTCATGGGGGGGGGTCTGGAAACACCATATATTTT

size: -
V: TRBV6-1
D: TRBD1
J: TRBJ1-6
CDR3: CASSERDREESPLHF
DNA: TGTGCCAGCAGTGAAAGGGACAGGGAAGAATCACCCCTCCACTTT

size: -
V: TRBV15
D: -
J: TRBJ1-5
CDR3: CATSRAGVGNQPQHF
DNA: TGTGCCACCAGCAGAGCAGGGGTAGGGAATCAGCCCCAGCATTTT

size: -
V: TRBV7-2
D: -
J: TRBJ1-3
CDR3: CASSLGISGNTIYF
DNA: TGTGCCAGCAGCTTAGGAATCTCTGGAAACACCATATATTTT

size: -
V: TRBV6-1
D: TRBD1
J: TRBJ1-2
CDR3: CASSERQGEYYGYTF
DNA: TGTGCCAGCAGTGAAAGACAGGGGGAATACTATGGCTACACCTTC

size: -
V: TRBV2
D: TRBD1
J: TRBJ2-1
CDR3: CASSVGGQGYNEQFF
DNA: TGTGCCAGCAGCGTAGGGGGACAGGGCTACAATGAGCAGTTCTTC

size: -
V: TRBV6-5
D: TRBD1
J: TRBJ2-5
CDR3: CASSYLGQGVAQYF
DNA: TGTGCCAGCAGTTACCTGGGACAGGGGGTGGCCCAGTACTTC

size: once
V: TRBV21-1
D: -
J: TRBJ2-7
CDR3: CASSKVWDRVPCSYEQYF
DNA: TGTGCCAGCAGCAAAGTCTGGGACAGGGTCCCCTGCTCCTACGAGCAGTACTTC

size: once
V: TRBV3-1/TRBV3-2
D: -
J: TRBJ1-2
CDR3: CASSPQGWDGGYTF
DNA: TGTGCCAGCAGCCCCCAGGGTTGGGATGGCGGCTACACCTTC

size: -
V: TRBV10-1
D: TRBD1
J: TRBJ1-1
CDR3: CASSLKDRGRANTEAFF
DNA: TGCGCCAGCAGCCTTAAGGACAGGGGGCGCGCGAACACTGAAGCTTTCTTT

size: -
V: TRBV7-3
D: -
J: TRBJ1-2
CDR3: CASQKGPLYGYTF
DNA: TGTGCCAGCCAGAAGGGCCCGTTGTATGGCTACACCTTC

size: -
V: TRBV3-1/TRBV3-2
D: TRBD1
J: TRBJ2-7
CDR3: CASSRPGQGGNEQYF
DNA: TGTGCCAGCAGCCGCCCGGGACAGGGGGGAAACGAGCAGTACTTC

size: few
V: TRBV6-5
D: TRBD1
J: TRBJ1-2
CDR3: CASNQQGEGGYTF
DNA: TGTGCCAGCAACCAACAGGGGGAGGGAGGCTACACCTTC

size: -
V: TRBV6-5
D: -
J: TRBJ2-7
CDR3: CASSYSQKGREQYF
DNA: TGTGCCAGCAGTTACTCACAGAAGGGGAGAGAGCAGTACTTC

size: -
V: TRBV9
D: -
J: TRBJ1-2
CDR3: CASSVDSNYGYTF
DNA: TGTGCCAGCAGCGTAGACAGTAACTATGGCTACACCTTC

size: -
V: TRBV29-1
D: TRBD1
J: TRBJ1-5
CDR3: CSVRPGTGNQPQHF
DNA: TGCAGCGTCCGTCCCGGGACAGGGAATCAGCCCCAGCATTTT

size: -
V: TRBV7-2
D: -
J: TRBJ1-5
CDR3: CASSLGFGEPQHF
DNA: TGTGCCAGCAGCTTAGGTTTCGGGGAGCCCCAGCATTTT

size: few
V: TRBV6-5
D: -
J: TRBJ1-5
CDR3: CASRVTTGSSQPQHF
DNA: TGTGCCAGCAGGGTAACAACAGGGTCCTCGCAGCCCCAGCATTTT

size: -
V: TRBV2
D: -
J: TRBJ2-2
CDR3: CASSPPGSNTGELFF
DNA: TGTGCCAGCAGTCCCCCGGGGTCGAACACCGGGGAGCTGTTTTTT

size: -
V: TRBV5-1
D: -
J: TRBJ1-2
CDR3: CASSLGQLNYGYTF
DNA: TGCGCCAGCAGCTTGGGACAGCTAAACTATGGCTACACCTTC

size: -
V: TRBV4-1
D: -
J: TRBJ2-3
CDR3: CASSPSPDNTQYF
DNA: TGCGCCAGCAGCCCCTCCCCGGATAATACGCAGTATTTT

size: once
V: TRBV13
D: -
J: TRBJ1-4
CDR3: CASSLGTGGINEKLFF
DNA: TGTGCCAGCAGCTTAGGGACAGGAGGCATTAATGAAAAACTGTTTTTT

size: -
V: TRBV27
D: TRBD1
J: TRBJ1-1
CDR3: CASRTTGSTEAFF
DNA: TGTGCCAGCAGGACGACAGGGTCCACTGAAGCTTTCTTT

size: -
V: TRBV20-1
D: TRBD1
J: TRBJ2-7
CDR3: CSASRTGPYEQYF
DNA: TGCAGTGCCAGTAGGACAGGGCCCTACGAGCAGTACTTC

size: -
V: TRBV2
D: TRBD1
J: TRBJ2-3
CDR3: CASSDGTGITDTQYF
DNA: TGTGCCAGCAGTGACGGGACAGGGATCACAGATACGCAGTATTTT

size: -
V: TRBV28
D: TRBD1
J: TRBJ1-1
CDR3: CASKGQGSTEAFF
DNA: TGTGCCAGCAAAGGACAGGGAAGTACTGAAGCTTTCTTT

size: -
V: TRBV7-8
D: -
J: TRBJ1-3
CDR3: CASSFLGGSGNTIYF
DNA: TGTGCCAGCAGCTTCCTCGGGGGGTCTGGAAACACCATATATTTT

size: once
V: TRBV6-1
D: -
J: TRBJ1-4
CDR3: CASSEGPANEKLFF
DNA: TGTGCCAGCAGTGAGGGGCCGGCTAATGAAAAACTGTTTTTT

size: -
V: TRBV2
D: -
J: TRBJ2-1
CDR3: CASSKGGAGKMNEQFF
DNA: TGTGCCAGCAGCAAAGGGGGTGCAGGGAAGATGAATGAGCAGTTCTTC

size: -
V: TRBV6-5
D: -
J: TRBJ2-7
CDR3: CASSFYPQSYEQYF
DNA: TGTGCCAGCAGTTTCTACCCTCAGAGCTACGAGCAGTACTTC

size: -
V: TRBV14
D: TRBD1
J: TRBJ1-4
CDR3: CASSQEGQGGKEKLFF
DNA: TGTGCCAGCAGCCAAGAGGGACAGGGTGGTAAGGAAAAACTGTTTTTT

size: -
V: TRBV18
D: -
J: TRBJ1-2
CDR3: CASSPSDTRFYTF
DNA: TGTGCCAGCTCACCATCCGACACCCGATTCTACACCTTC

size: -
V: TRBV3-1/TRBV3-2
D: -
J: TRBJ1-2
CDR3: CASSQGGNYGYTF
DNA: TGTGCCAGCAGCCAAGGGGGGAACTATGGCTACACCTTC

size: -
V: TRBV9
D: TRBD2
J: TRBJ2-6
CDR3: CASSVQLAGRSGANVLTF
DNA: TGTGCCAGCAGCGTACAGCTAGCGGGCCGCTCTGGGGCCAACGTCCTGACTTTC

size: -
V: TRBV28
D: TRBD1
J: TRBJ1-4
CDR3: CASSLGTGIGKLFF
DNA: TGTGCCAGCAGCCTTGGGACAGGGATTGGAAAACTGTTTTTT

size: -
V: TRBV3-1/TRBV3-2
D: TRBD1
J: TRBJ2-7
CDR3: CASSQGPGGIYEQYF
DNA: TGTGCCAGCAGCCAAGGGCCAGGGGGCATCTACGAGCAGTACTTC

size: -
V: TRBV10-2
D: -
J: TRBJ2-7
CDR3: CASSRGGTVAYEQYF
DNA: TGCGCCAGCAGTAGGGGCGGGACAGTGGCCTACGAGCAGTACTTC

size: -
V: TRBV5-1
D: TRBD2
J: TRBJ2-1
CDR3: CASSSLAGGSYNEQFF
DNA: TGCGCCAGCAGCTCCCTAGCGGGAGGCTCCTACAATGAGCAGTTCTTC

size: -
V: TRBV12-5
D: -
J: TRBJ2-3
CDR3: CASAFRGTDTQYF
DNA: TGTGCTAGTGCGTTCCGGGGCACAGATACGCAGTATTTT

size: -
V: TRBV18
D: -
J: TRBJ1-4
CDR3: CASSPGISGGGEKLFF
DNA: TGTGCCAGCTCACCAGGTATCTCGGGCGGTGGTGAAAAACTGTTTTTT

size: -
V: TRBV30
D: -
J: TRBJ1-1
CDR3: CAWRVDGAHTEAFF
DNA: TGTGCCTGGAGGGTAGACGGTGCTCACACTGAAGCTTTCTTT

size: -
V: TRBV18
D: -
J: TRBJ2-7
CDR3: CASSPGEAGEQYF
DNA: TGTGCCAGCTCACCAGGGGAGGCGGGCGAGCAGTACTTC

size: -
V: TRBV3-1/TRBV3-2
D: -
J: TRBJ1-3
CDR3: CASSQEGGNTIYF
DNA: TGTGCCAGCAGCCAAGAAGGGGGAAACACCATATATTTT

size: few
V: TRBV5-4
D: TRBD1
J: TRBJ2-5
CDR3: CASSHPGTEETQYF
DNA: TGTGCCAGCAGCCATCCGGGGACAGAGGAGACCCAGTACTTC

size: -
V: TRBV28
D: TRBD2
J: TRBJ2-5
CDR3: CASSGRGLAEETQYF
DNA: TGTGCCAGCAGTGGTAGGGGACTAGCGGAAGAGACCCAGTACTTC

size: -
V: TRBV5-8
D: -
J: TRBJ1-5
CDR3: CASSRFNGVGGNQPQHF
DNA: TGTGCCAGCAGCCGATTCAATGGAGTCGGGGGGAATCAGCCCCAGCATTTT

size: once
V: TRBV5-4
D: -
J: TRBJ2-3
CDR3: CASSLRQGWSTDTQYF
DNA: TGTGCCAGCAGCTTGAGGCAGGGATGGTCCACAGATACGCAGTATTTT

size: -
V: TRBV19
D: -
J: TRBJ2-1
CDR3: CASSTPSTVLREQFF
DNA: TGTGCCAGTAGTACCCCCTCAACGGTTCTGCGTGAGCAGTTCTTC

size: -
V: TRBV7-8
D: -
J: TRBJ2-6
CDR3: CASSLLGGAGANVLTF
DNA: TGTGCCAGCAGCTTATTGGGGGGGGCGGGGGCCAACGTCCTGACTTTC

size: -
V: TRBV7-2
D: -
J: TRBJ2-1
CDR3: CASRNQGGSYNEQFF
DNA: TGTGCCAGCAGAAACCAGGGTGGGTCCTACAATGAGCAGTTCTTC

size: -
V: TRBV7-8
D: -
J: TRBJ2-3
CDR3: CASSSRGGTSTDTQYF
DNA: TGTGCCAGCAGCTCGCGAGGAGGGACTAGCACAGATACGCAGTATTTT

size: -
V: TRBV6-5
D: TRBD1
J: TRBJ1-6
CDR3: CASSYLGGTGDSTLHF
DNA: TGTGCCAGCAGTTACTTAGGTGGGACAGGGGATTCAACCCTCCACTTT